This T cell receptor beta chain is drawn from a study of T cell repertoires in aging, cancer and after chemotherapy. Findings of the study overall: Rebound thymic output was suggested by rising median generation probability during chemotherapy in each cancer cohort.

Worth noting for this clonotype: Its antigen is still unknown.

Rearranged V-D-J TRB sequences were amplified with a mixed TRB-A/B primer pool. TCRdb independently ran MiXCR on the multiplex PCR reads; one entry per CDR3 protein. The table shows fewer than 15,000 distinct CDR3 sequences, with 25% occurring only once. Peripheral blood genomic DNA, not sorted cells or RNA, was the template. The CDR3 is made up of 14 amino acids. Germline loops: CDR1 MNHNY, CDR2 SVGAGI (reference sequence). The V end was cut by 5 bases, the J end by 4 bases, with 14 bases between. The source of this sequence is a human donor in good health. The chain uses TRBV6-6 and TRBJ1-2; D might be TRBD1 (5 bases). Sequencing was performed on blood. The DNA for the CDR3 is TGTGCCAGCAGTGACCCAGGGCCAGCCTATGGCTACACCTTC. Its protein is CASSDPGPAYGYTF.